The clone carrying this T cell receptor (beta chain) turned up a few times. The sample comes from a study of identical twins. With 3 bases clipped from V and 4 bases from J, the junction kept 17 bases outside the gene matches. This CDR3 comprises 17 residues. CDR1 is DFQATT, CDR2 SNEGSKA, per germline (reference sequence). A template switching step contributed a universal primer site, while unique molecular identifiers were present in the cDNA. TCRdb passed the 5' RACE reads through MiXCR, listing each CDR3 protein once. The data hold roughly 720,000 distinct CDR3 sequences, with approximately 18% observed a single time. The same sample was also studied in work on T cells expressing NK-cell markers. That report notes: Several donors' CD3+CD56-NKG2C+ cells were dominated by the same clonotypes.

This chain connects TRBV20-1 to TRBJ1-1, with 7 nucleotides matching TRBD1. Material: PBMCs. This receptor was taken from a young woman in good health. CDR3 amino acids: CSARTGRPVSMITEAFF. The DNA for the CDR3 is TGCAGTGCTAGGACAGGGCGACCAGTATCCATGATCACTGAAGCTTTCTTT.